The clone carrying this TCR beta chain occurred once. The data stem from a study of blood T cell repertoires in COVID-19. CDR1 and CDR2 from the germline V gene are SGHTA and FQGNSA. V dropped 3 bases and J dropped 7; count of bases not matched to a gene: 10. This CDR3 has 17 amino acids. The assay was immunoSEQ multiplex PCR, and TCRdb's table has in-frame clones only and misses some. The table lists approximately 260,000 clones, roughly 86% of them singletons. The genes are TRBV7-2 and TRBJ2-3; 13 positions match TRBD2. Sequenced input: PBMCs or T cells enriched from blood (not recorded which). The sequence was obtained from a woman in her fifties or sixties who had recovered from COVID-19. CDR3 DNA sequence: TGTGCCAGCAGCTTTCCACTAGCGGGAGGGCCGGGCAATACGCAGTATTTT. Its protein product is CASSFPLAGGPGNTQYF.